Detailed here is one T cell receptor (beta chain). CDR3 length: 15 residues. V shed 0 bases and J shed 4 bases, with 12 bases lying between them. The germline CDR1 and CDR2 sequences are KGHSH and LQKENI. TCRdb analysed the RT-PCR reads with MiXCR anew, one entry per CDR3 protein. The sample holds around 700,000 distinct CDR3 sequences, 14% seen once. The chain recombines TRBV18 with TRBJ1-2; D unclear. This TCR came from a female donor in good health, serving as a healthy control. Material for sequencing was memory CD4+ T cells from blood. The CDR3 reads CASSPPRGPVYGYTF. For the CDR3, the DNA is TGTGCCAGCTCACCACCACGAGGCCCCGTCTATGGCTACACCTTC.